The clone carrying this T cell receptor beta chain was counted between two and nine times. Its target is not known. This entry is derived from a study of T cells in Graves' hyperthyroidism and ophthalmopathy. Ophthalmopathy patients all had a Clinical Activity Score of at least 3, a NOSPECS grade of at least 4 and disease under 3 months old. Diagnostic decisions used clinical symptoms, serum thyroxine and TRAb, thyroid ultrasound and orbital computed tomography. More than 8.5 ml of fresh peripheral blood supplied the PBMCs. General study findings and limits: Most thyroid clonotypes that were expanded above 0.001 also turned up in blood.

RNA transcripts were the template for amplifying TCR beta CDR3 regions. In the first-round RT-PCR of the TCR CDR3, the HTBI primer set was used. In TCRdb, the multiplex PCR reads were re-called with MiXCR into one record per CDR3 protein. This sample has 450,000 to 650,000 distinct CDR3 sequences, with about 15% found just once. The CDR3 has 13 residues. Trimming removed 1 base from V and 1 base from J, with 5 bases in between. Germline CDR1 and CDR2: SGHNT and YYREEE (reference sequence). This clonotype was sampled from a woman younger than 35 with Graves' ophthalmopathy. This sequence joins TRBV5-4 and TRBJ2-5; D unclear. Sequencing input: blood. CDR3 bases: TGTGCCAGCAGCTTGTCAACCCAAGAGACCCAGTACTTC. Its translation is CASSLSTQETQYF. Supplemented by reference TRBV5-4 and TRBJ2-5, the full variable domain reads ETGVTQSPTHLIKTRGQQVTLRCSSQSGHNTVSWYQQALGQGPQFIFQYYREEENGRGNFPPRFSGLQFPNYSSELNVNALELDDSALYLCASSLSTQETQYFGPGTRLLVL.